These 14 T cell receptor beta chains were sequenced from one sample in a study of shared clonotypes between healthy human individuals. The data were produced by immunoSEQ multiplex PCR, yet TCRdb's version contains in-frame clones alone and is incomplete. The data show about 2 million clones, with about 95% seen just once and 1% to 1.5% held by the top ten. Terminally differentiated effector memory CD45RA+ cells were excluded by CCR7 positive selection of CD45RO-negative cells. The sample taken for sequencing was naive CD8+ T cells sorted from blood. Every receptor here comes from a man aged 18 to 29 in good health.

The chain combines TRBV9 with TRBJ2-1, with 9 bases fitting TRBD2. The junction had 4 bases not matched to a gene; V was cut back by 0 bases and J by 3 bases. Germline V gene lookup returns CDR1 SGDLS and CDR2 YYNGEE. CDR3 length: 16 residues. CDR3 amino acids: CASSVERTSVYNEQFF. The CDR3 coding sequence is TGTGCCAGCAGCGTAGAGCGGACTAGCGTCTACAATGAGCAGTTCTTC.

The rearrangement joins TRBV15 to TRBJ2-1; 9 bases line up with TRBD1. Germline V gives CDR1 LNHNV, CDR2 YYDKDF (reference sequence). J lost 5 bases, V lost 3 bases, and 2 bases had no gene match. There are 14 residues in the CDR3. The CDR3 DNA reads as TGTGCCACCAGCAGGGACAGGGGCCACAATGAGCAGTTCTTC. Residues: CATSRDRGHNEQFF.

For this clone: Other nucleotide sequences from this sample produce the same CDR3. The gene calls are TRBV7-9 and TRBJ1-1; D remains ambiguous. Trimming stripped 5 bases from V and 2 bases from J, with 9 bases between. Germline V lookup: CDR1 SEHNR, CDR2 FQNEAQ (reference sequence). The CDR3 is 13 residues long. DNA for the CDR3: TGTGCCAGCAGCCTGGGAGCAAACACTGAAGCTTTCTTT. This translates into CASSLGANTEAFF.

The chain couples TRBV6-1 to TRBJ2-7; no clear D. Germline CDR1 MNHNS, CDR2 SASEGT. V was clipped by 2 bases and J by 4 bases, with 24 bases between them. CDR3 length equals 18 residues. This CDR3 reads CASSERRTYSFKGYEQYF. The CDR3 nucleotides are TGTGCCAGCAGTGAAAGAAGGACCTATTCTTTTAAGGGTTACGAGCAGTACTTC.

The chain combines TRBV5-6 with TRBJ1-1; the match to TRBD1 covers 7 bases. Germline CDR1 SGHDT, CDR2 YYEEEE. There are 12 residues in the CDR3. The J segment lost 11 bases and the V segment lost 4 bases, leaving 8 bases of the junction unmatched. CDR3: CASSPQGHPAFF. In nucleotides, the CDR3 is TGTGCCAGCAGCCCACAGGGGCATCCGGCTTTCTTT.

CDR3 sequence: CASSQRPGNEKLFF. As DNA, the CDR3 is TGCGCCAGCAGCCAACGGCCGGGTAATGAAAAACTGTTTTTT. The V gene is TRBV4-1, the J gene TRBJ1-4; D unclear. Germline CDR1 reads MGHRA; CDR2 reads YSYEKL. This CDR3 is built from 14 residues. Between the trimmed V and J ends, which lost 2 bases and 4 bases, there was a span of 8 bases.

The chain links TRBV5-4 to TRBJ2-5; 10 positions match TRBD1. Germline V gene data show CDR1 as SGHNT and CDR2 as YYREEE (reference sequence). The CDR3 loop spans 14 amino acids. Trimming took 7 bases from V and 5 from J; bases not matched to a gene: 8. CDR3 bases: TGTGCCAGCCGAGTGGGGACAGGGGTGGAGACCCAGTACTTC. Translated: CASRVGTGVETQYF.

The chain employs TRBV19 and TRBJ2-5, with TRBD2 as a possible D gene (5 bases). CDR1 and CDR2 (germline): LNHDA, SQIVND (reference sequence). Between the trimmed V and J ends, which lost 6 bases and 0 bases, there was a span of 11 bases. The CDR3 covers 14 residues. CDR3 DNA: TGTGCCAGTAGCCCCTCGGGGTACCAAGAGACCCAGTACTTC. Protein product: CASSPSGYQETQYF.

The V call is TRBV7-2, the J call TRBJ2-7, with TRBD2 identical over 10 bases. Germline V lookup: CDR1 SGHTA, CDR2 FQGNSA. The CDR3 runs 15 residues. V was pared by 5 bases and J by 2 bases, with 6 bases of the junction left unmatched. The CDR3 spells CASSQLAGTTYEQYF. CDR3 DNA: TGTGCCAGCAGCCAACTAGCGGGGACAACCTACGAGCAGTACTTC.

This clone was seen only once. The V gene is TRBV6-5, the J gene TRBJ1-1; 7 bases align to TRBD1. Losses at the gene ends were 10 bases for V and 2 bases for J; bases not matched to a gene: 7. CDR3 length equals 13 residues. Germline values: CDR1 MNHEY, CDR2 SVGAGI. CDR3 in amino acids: CAISDRTNTEAFF. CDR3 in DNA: TGTGCCATTTCGGACAGGACTAACACTGAAGCTTTCTTT.

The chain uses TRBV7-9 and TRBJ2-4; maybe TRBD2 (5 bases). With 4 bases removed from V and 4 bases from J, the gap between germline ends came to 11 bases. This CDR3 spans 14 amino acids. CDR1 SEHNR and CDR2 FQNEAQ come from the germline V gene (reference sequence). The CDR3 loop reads CASSWGWRKNIQYF. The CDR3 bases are TGTGCCAGCAGCTGGGGATGGAGGAAAAACATTCAGTACTTC.

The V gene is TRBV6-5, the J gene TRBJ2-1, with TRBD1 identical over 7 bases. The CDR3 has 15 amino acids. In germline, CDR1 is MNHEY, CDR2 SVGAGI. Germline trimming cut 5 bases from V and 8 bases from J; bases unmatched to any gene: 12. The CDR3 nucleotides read TGTGCCAGCAGTCCCAGGGGGTTCGAAATTCATGAGCAGTTCTTC. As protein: CASSPRGFEIHEQFF.

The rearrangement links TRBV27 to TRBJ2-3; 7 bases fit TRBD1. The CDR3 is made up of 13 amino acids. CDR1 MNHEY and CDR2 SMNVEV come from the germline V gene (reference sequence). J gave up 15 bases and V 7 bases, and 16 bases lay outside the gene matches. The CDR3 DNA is TGTGCCAGCACCATCCTCGGGTCAGGGGGAGTTTATTTT. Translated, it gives CASTILGSGGVYF.

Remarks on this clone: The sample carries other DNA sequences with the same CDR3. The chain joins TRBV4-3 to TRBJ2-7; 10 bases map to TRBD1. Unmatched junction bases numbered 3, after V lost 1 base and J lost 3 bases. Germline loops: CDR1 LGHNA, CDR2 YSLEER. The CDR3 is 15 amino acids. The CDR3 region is CASSQGTGGVYEQYF. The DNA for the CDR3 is TGCGCCAGCAGCCAAGGGACAGGGGGGGTCTACGAGCAGTACTTC.